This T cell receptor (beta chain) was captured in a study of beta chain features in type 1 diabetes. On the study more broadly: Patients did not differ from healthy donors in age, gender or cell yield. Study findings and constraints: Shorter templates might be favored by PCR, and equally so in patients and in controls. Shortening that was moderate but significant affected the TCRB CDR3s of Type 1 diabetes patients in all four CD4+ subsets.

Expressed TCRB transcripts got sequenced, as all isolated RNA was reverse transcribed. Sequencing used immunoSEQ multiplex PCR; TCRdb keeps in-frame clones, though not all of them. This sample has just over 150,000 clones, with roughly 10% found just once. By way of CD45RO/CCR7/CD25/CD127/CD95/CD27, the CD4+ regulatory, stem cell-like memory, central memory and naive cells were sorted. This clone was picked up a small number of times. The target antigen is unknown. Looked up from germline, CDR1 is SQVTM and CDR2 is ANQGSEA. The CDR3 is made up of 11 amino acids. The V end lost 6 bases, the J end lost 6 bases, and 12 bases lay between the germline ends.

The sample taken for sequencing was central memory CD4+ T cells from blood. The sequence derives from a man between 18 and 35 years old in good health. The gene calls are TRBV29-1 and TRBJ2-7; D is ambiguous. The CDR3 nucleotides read TGCAGCGTCTCTCAGTTGGGCGAGCAGTACTTC. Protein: CSVSQLGEQYF.